Listed below are T cell receptor beta chains from one sample, sequenced in a study of CD8+ T cells in alopecia areata. Generated by immunoSEQ multiplex PCR, the TCRdb table keeps only in-frame clones and is missing some. The repertoire holds about 150,000 clones, with around 47% as singletons. Sequencing used CD4+ T cells sorted from blood. These receptors originate from a human donor with alopecia areata. Both conserved end residues are part of each CDR3. Each record gives: clone size, V gene, J gene, D gene, CDR3 protein, CDR3 DNA. A D gene is named only where the DNA matches it firmly. The size entry is marked missing in some rows and otherwise reads once, few, many or a size class.

abundance: few
v_gene: TRBV21-1
j_gene: TRBJ1-5
d_gene: .
CDR3aa: CASSKARKDGRLHNQPQHF
CDR3nt: TGTGCCAGCAGCAAAGCTCGGAAGGACGGGCGATTACACAATCAGCCCCAGCATTTT

abundance: .
v_gene: TRBV11-3
j_gene: TRBJ2-1
d_gene: TRBD2
CDR3aa: CASSLDQGGSGSHNEQFF
CDR3nt: TGTGCCAGCAGCTTAGATCAGGGTGGGAGCGGGAGCCACAATGAGCAGTTCTTC

abundance: .
v_gene: TRBV29-1
j_gene: TRBJ2-7
d_gene: TRBD2
CDR3aa: CSVDGVDGRGEQYF
CDR3nt: TGCAGCGTTGATGGGGTGGACGGGAGGGGCGAGCAGTACTTC

abundance: many
v_gene: TRBV7-3
j_gene: TRBJ1-2
d_gene: TRBD1
CDR3aa: CASSFRGTGDGYTF
CDR3nt: TGTGCCAGCAGCTTCCGAGGGACAGGGGATGGCTACACCTTC

abundance: .
v_gene: TRBV30
j_gene: TRBJ1-1
d_gene: TRBD1
CDR3aa: CAWSRTGEAFF
CDR3nt: TGTGCCTGGAGTCGGACAGGTGAAGCTTTCTTT

abundance: .
v_gene: TRBV2
j_gene: TRBJ2-5
d_gene: .
CDR3aa: CASSEASEQETQYF
CDR3nt: TGTGCCAGCAGTGAGGCCTCTGAACAAGAGACCCAGTACTTC

abundance: .
v_gene: TRBV29-1
j_gene: TRBJ2-1
d_gene: .
CDR3aa: CSGTQYNEQFF
CDR3nt: TGCAGCGGGACCCAATACAATGAGCAGTTCTTC

abundance: .
v_gene: TRBV7-7
j_gene: TRBJ2-5
d_gene: TRBD2
CDR3aa: CASSPGGPAKETQYF
CDR3nt: TGTGCTAGCTCCCCGGGAGGGCCTGCAAAAGAGACCCAGTACTTC

abundance: .
v_gene: TRBV4-1
j_gene: TRBJ2-3
d_gene: .
CDR3aa: CASSQPDRSTDTQYF
CDR3nt: TGCGCCAGCAGCCAACCAGACAGGAGCACAGATACGCAGTATTTT

abundance: .
v_gene: TRBV28
j_gene: TRBJ2-3
d_gene: TRBD2
CDR3aa: CASSDTTLAGRHDTQYF
CDR3nt: TGTGCCAGCAGCGACACTACCCTAGCGGGTCGCCACGATACGCAGTATTTT

abundance: few
v_gene: TRBV7-9
j_gene: TRBJ2-4
d_gene: .
CDR3aa: CASSFLLAKNIQYF
CDR3nt: TGTGCCAGCAGCTTCCTTCTAGCCAAAAACATTCAGTACTTC

abundance: .
v_gene: TRBV7-8
j_gene: TRBJ1-3
d_gene: .
CDR3aa: CASSLRRGHPSDSGNTIYF
CDR3nt: TGTGCCAGCAGCTTAAGGAGGGGACATCCTTCTGACTCTGGAAACACCATATATTTT

abundance: few
v_gene: TRBV18
j_gene: TRBJ1-1
d_gene: TRBD1
CDR3aa: CASSLDTGDPEAFF
CDR3nt: TGTGCCAGCTCTCTGGATACAGGGGATCCTGAAGCTTTCTTT

abundance: .
v_gene: TRBV5-1
j_gene: TRBJ1-5
d_gene: .
CDR3aa: CASSEGLRNQPQHF
CDR3nt: TGCGCCAGCAGTGAAGGGCTGCGCAATCAGCCCCAGCATTTT

abundance: .
v_gene: TRBV9
j_gene: TRBJ2-7
d_gene: .
CDR3aa: CASSRDGEQYF
CDR3nt: TGTGCCAGCAGCCGGGACGGCGAGCAGTACTTC

abundance: .
v_gene: TRBV29-1
j_gene: TRBJ2-1
d_gene: .
CDR3aa: CSVGRPPGNEQFF
CDR3nt: TGCAGCGTCGGTCGCCCCCCTGGCAATGAGCAGTTCTTC

abundance: few
v_gene: TRBV6-5
j_gene: TRBJ2-1
d_gene: .
CDR3aa: CASSYDTMDEQFF
CDR3nt: TGTGCCAGCAGTTACGACACAATGGATGAGCAGTTCTTC

abundance: .
v_gene: TRBV5-1
j_gene: TRBJ2-7
d_gene: TRBD1
CDR3aa: CASSPTGGPYEQYF
CDR3nt: TGCGCCAGCAGCCCGACAGGGGGTCCCTACGAGCAGTACTTC

abundance: few
v_gene: TRBV7-2
j_gene: TRBJ1-2
d_gene: .
CDR3aa: CASSQDRYGYTF
CDR3nt: TGTGCCAGCAGCCAGGACCGCTATGGCTACACCTTC

abundance: once
v_gene: TRBV30
j_gene: TRBJ2-1
d_gene: .
CDR3aa: CAWAPGSYNEQFF
CDR3nt: TGTGCCTGGGCCCCAGGTTCCTACAATGAGCAGTTCTTC

abundance: .
v_gene: TRBV6-6
j_gene: TRBJ2-3
d_gene: .
CDR3aa: CASSTTRADTQYF
CDR3nt: TGTGCCAGCAGTACCACTAGGGCAGATACGCAGTATTTT

abundance: .
v_gene: TRBV5-1
j_gene: TRBJ2-6
d_gene: .
CDR3aa: CASCDNPGANVLTF
CDR3nt: TGCGCCAGCTGTGACAACCCCGGGGCCAACGTCCTGACTTTC

abundance: once
v_gene: TRBV5-1
j_gene: TRBJ2-1
d_gene: TRBD2
CDR3aa: CASSFGLAGGIEQFF
CDR3nt: TGCGCCAGCAGCTTCGGACTAGCGGGAGGTATTGAGCAGTTCTTC

abundance: .
v_gene: TRBV7-8
j_gene: TRBJ1-4
d_gene: TRBD1
CDR3aa: CASSQPTGFHEKLFF
CDR3nt: TGTGCCAGCAGCCAACCGACAGGGTTTCATGAAAAACTGTTTTTT

abundance: few
v_gene: TRBV7-9
j_gene: TRBJ2-7
d_gene: TRBD1
CDR3aa: CASSLGPGQGPYEQYF
CDR3nt: TGTGCCAGCAGCCTCGGGCCGGGACAGGGCCCCTACGAGCAGTACTTC

abundance: .
v_gene: TRBV5-1
j_gene: TRBJ1-5
d_gene: .
CDR3aa: CASSKDTGPRQPQHF
CDR3nt: TGCGCCAGCAGCAAGGACACGGGGCCCAGGCAGCCCCAGCATTTT

abundance: few
v_gene: TRBV7-2
j_gene: TRBJ2-3
d_gene: .
CDR3aa: CASSLRRGDTQYF
CDR3nt: TGTGCCAGCAGCCTACGGAGGGGAGATACGCAGTATTTT

abundance: few
v_gene: TRBV29-1
j_gene: TRBJ2-7
d_gene: TRBD2
CDR3aa: CSVVFWTSGRTEEYF
CDR3nt: TGCAGCGTTGTCTTCTGGACTAGCGGGCGGACCGAGGAGTACTTC

abundance: .
v_gene: TRBV30
j_gene: TRBJ1-5
d_gene: .
CDR3aa: CAWSVTVNQPQHF
CDR3nt: TGTGCCTGGAGTGTAACGGTGAATCAGCCCCAGCATTTT

abundance: .
v_gene: TRBV30
j_gene: TRBJ2-2
d_gene: .
CDR3aa: CAWSVAGELFF
CDR3nt: TGTGCCTGGAGTGTGGCCGGGGAGCTGTTTTTT

abundance: few
v_gene: TRBV5-1
j_gene: TRBJ2-7
d_gene: .
CDR3aa: CASSSSSGLRSREQYF
CDR3nt: TGCGCCAGCAGCTCCTCCTCCGGGCTTCGCTCGAGGGAGCAGTACTTC

abundance: few
v_gene: TRBV29-1
j_gene: TRBJ1-1
d_gene: TRBD1
CDR3aa: CSVAGTGGSNTEAFF
CDR3nt: TGCAGCGTTGCAGGGACAGGGGGCTCGAACACTGAAGCTTTCTTT

abundance: .
v_gene: TRBV27
j_gene: TRBJ1-5
d_gene: TRBD1
CDR3aa: CASSPGQRNQPQHF
CDR3nt: TGTGCCAGCAGTCCGGGACAGCGCAATCAGCCCCAGCATTTT

abundance: .
v_gene: TRBV5-1
j_gene: TRBJ2-1
d_gene: .
CDR3aa: CASSRDRFSYNEQFF
CDR3nt: TGCGCCAGCAGTCGCGACAGGTTCTCCTACAATGAGCAGTTCTTC

abundance: .
v_gene: TRBV7-8
j_gene: TRBJ2-5
d_gene: .
CDR3aa: CASSRGPRRETQYF
CDR3nt: TGTGCCAGCAGCCGCGGTCCCCGAAGGGAGACCCAGTACTTC

abundance: .
v_gene: TRBV23-1
j_gene: TRBJ2-7
d_gene: .
CDR3aa: CAIKGYRTHEQYF
CDR3nt: TGCGCCATCAAGGGTTACAGGACCCACGAGCAGTACTTC

abundance: few
v_gene: TRBV29-1
j_gene: TRBJ1-2
d_gene: TRBD1
CDR3aa: CSVEQGVPGYTF
CDR3nt: TGCAGCGTTGAGCAGGGGGTGCCTGGCTACACCTTC

abundance: .
v_gene: TRBV5-6
j_gene: TRBJ2-7
d_gene: TRBD2
CDR3aa: CASSYSSGRINEQYF
CDR3nt: TGTGCCAGCAGCTACTCTAGCGGGAGAATCAACGAGCAGTACTTC

abundance: .
v_gene: TRBV27
j_gene: TRBJ1-2
d_gene: .
CDR3aa: CASSLYPNYGYTF
CDR3nt: TGTGCCAGCAGTTTGTATCCTAACTATGGCTACACCTTC

abundance: .
v_gene: TRBV29-1
j_gene: TRBJ1-1
d_gene: .
CDR3aa: CSVVSGGYTEAFF
CDR3nt: TGCAGCGTTGTTTCTGGGGGATACACTGAAGCTTTCTTT

abundance: .
v_gene: TRBV29-1
j_gene: TRBJ2-7
d_gene: TRBD1
CDR3aa: CSSSGTGDYEQYF
CDR3nt: TGCAGCTCCTCCGGGACAGGGGACTACGAGCAGTACTTC

abundance: .
v_gene: TRBV2
j_gene: TRBJ2-7
d_gene: .
CDR3aa: CASSVSLLSYEQYF
CDR3nt: TGTGCCAGCAGTGTTTCGCTCCTGTCCTACGAGCAGTACTTC

abundance: few
v_gene: TRBV30
j_gene: TRBJ1-2
d_gene: .
CDR3aa: CAWRTGDAANYGYTF
CDR3nt: TGTGCCTGGAGGACTGGGGACGCCGCTAACTATGGCTACACCTTC

abundance: .
v_gene: TRBV29-1
j_gene: TRBJ2-7
d_gene: .
CDR3aa: CSVRDSYYEQYF
CDR3nt: TGCAGCGTAAGGGACTCCTACTACGAGCAGTACTTC

abundance: .
v_gene: TRBV29-1
j_gene: TRBJ1-1
d_gene: .
CDR3aa: CSVVGTVDTEAFF
CDR3nt: TGCAGCGTTGTCGGGACGGTGGACACTGAAGCTTTCTTT

abundance: .
v_gene: TRBV7-3
j_gene: TRBJ1-1
d_gene: .
CDR3aa: CASSLQENTEAFF
CDR3nt: TGTGCCAGCAGCTTGCAGGAGAACACTGAAGCTTTCTTT

abundance: .
v_gene: TRBV29-1
j_gene: TRBJ2-7
d_gene: TRBD1
CDR3aa: CSVGTGSREQYF
CDR3nt: TGCAGCGTGGGGACAGGGTCTCGCGAGCAGTACTTC

abundance: few
v_gene: TRBV5-6
j_gene: TRBJ2-5
d_gene: .
CDR3aa: CASSTDRQETQYF
CDR3nt: TGTGCCAGCAGCACCGACAGGCAAGAGACCCAGTACTTC

abundance: few
v_gene: TRBV14
j_gene: TRBJ2-5
d_gene: .
CDR3aa: CASSQDVRGAGETQYF
CDR3nt: TGTGCCAGCAGCCAAGATGTTCGGGGGGCGGGAGAGACCCAGTACTTC

abundance: few
v_gene: TRBV4-1
j_gene: TRBJ2-7
d_gene: .
CDR3aa: CASSQVSSYEQYF
CDR3nt: TGCGCCAGCAGCCAAGTGTCTTCCTACGAGCAGTACTTC

abundance: .
v_gene: TRBV7-9
j_gene: TRBJ1-5
d_gene: .
CDR3aa: CASSLAGEGNQPQHF
CDR3nt: TGTGCCAGCAGCTTAGCAGGGGAAGGCAATCAGCCCCAGCATTTT

abundance: .
v_gene: TRBV29-1
j_gene: TRBJ2-7
d_gene: TRBD1
CDR3aa: CSAKGASPYEQYF
CDR3nt: TGCAGCGCTAAGGGGGCCTCCCCCTACGAGCAGTACTTC

abundance: .
v_gene: TRBV7-3
j_gene: TRBJ1-1
d_gene: TRBD1
CDR3aa: CARRTGWTTEAFF
CDR3nt: TGTGCCAGGAGGACAGGGTGGACCACTGAAGCTTTCTTT

abundance: few
v_gene: TRBV29-1
j_gene: TRBJ2-5
d_gene: TRBD2
CDR3aa: CSVLAGGETQYF
CDR3nt: TGCAGCGTTTTAGCGGGAGGCGAGACCCAGTACTTC

abundance: .
v_gene: TRBV27
j_gene: TRBJ2-5
d_gene: TRBD2
CDR3aa: CASSHSGRARETQYF
CDR3nt: TGTGCCAGCAGTCATAGCGGGAGGGCCAGAGAGACCCAGTACTTC

abundance: .
v_gene: TRBV15
j_gene: TRBJ2-1
d_gene: .
CDR3aa: CATSRDYLGANEQFF
CDR3nt: TGTGCCACCAGCAGAGATTACCTGGGGGCCAATGAGCAGTTCTTC